The T cell receptor beta chain under discussion was sequenced for a study of T-cell memory formation after mild COVID-19. For the study at large: Clusters of TCRs were largely donor specific.

Constant-segment-primed 5'RACE gave TCR alpha and TCR beta cDNA libraries with sample barcodes and UMIs. Each CDR3 protein is one row after TCRdb ran MiXCR on the 5' RACE reads. The sample has fewer than 650,000 distinct CDR3 sequences; around a sixth are singletons. The CDR3 totals 16 residues. Germline assignment: CDR1 MNHEY and CDR2 SVGAGI. Trimming took 7 bases from V and 2 from J; bases not matched to a gene: 9. The chain carries TRBV6-5 and TRBJ2-2, with 8 bases fitting TRBD1. The sample consisted of PBMCs or a T cell subset sorted from them (not recorded which). The source of this sequence is an adult woman who had mild COVID-19 (a few samples of this study predate the infection). Cell type and time point are not known. CDR3: CASNDPTGANTGELFF. CDR3 nucleotides: TGTGCCAGCAACGACCCGACAGGGGCTAACACCGGGGAGCTGTTTTTT.